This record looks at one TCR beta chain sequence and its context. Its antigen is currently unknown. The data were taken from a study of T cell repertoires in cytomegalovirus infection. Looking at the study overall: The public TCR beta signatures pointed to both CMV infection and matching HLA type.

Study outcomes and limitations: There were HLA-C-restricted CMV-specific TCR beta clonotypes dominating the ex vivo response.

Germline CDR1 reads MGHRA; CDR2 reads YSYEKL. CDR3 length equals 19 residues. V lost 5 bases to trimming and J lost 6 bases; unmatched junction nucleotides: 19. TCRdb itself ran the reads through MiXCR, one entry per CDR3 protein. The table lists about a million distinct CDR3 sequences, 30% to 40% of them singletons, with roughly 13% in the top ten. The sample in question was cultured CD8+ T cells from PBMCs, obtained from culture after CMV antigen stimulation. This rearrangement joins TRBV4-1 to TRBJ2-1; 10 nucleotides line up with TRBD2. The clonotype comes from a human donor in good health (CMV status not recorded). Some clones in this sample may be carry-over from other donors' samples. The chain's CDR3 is CASSEGALAGLGRGNEQFF. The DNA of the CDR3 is TGCGCCAGCAGCGAAGGGGCACTAGCGGGGCTTGGGCGGGGCAATGAGCAGTTCTTC.